These T cell receptor beta chains were read from a single sample in a study of blood T cell repertoires in COVID-19. Here immunoSEQ multiplex PCR was the method, and the copy in TCRdb shows in-frame clones only, minus some. This table holds roughly 230,000 clones, about 83% found once. The sample was peripheral blood. Receptor source: a man in his fifties with acute or convalescent COVID-19. The CDR3 runs from the conserved cysteine through the conserved F or W. The D gene is left open where the match is weak. The size entry is marked missing in some rows and otherwise reads once, few, many or a size class.

>TRBV28|TRBJ1-4|-|once
CASSFTGVGEKLFF
TGTGCCAGCAGTTTCACGGGGGTTGGTGAAAAACTGTTTTTT
>TRBV6-5|TRBJ1-2|-|once
CASSWGEEGHYGYTF
TGTGCCAGCAGTTGGGGCGAGGAGGGCCACTATGGCTACACCTTC
>TRBV25-1|TRBJ1-6|-|-
CASSESRNSPLHF
TGTGCCAGCAGTGAATCGAGGAATTCACCCCTCCACTTT
>TRBV12-3/TRBV12-4|TRBJ2-1|-|-
CASSFIGGAEQFF
TGTGCCAGCAGTTTTATAGGAGGTGCAGAGCAGTTCTTC
>TRBV7-9|TRBJ1-5|-|-
CASSQSDRPNQPQHF
TGTGCCAGCAGCCAGTCGGACAGACCGAATCAGCCCCAGCATTTT
>TRBV3-1/TRBV3-2|TRBJ1-2|TRBD1|-
CASSHLSGQDYGYTF
TGTGCCAGCAGCCACCTCTCAGGACAGGACTATGGCTACACCTTC
>TRBV4-2|TRBJ2-3|TRBD1|-
CASSRQGADTQYF
TGTGCCAGCAGCCGGCAGGGGGCGGATACGCAGTATTTT
>TRBV5-6|TRBJ1-1|-|-
CASSPVWNTEAFF
TGTGCCAGCAGCCCGGTATGGAACACTGAAGCTTTCTTT
>TRBV6-5|TRBJ2-7|TRBD2|-
CASSLTSGRYEQYF
TGTGCCAGCAGTTTGACTAGCGGGAGGTACGAGCAGTACTTC
>TRBV9|TRBJ2-7|TRBD1|-
CASSVEGGGTGGHEQYF
TGTGCCAGCAGCGTAGAGGGCGGAGGGACAGGGGGGCACGAGCAGTACTTC
>TRBV28|TRBJ2-3|-|few
CASSSLVELRSQDTQYF
TGTGCCAGCAGTTCTCTTGTCGAGCTGCGGTCCCAAGATACGCAGTATTTT
>TRBV6-5|TRBJ1-5|-|-
CASGRTVQGNQPQHF
TGTGCCAGCGGGCGGACAGTCCAAGGCAATCAGCCCCAGCATTTT
>TRBV27|TRBJ1-1|TRBD1|-
CASSFRTGYVDEAFF
TGTGCCAGCAGTTTCAGGACAGGCTACGTAGATGAAGCTTTCTTT
>TRBV7-3|TRBJ2-7|-|-
CASSSEGLGYEQYF
TGTGCCAGCAGCTCCGAGGGACTGGGGTACGAGCAGTACTTC
>TRBV7-9|TRBJ1-1|-|-
CASSLNAMGGTEAFF
TGTGCCAGCAGCTTGAACGCAATGGGAGGCACTGAAGCTTTCTTT
>TRBV27|TRBJ1-5|TRBD1|once
CASSEDRGQPQHF
TGTGCCAGCAGTGAAGACAGGGGTCAGCCCCAGCATTTT
>TRBV5-1|TRBJ1-2|-|once
CASSSGLEGYTF
TGCGCCAGCAGCTCAGGGCTCGAAGGCTACACCTTC
>TRBV5-6|TRBJ1-2|TRBD1|-
CASSLAGGTGRLGYTF
TGTGCCAGCAGCTTGGCCGGGGGGACAGGAAGATTAGGCTACACCTTC
>TRBV24-1|TRBJ2-7|-|-
CATSDVGYEQYF
TGTGCCACCAGTGATGTCGGCTACGAGCAGTACTTC
>TRBV7-9|TRBJ2-7|-|-
CASSLMGGRTYEQYF
TGTGCCAGCAGCTTAATGGGGGGACGAACCTACGAGCAGTACTTC
>TRBV11-2|TRBJ2-3|TRBD1|-
CASSPDRWGTDTQYF
TGTGCCAGCAGCCCGGACAGGTGGGGCACAGATACGCAGTATTTT
>TRBV5-8|TRBJ2-2|-|-
CASSLGVGELFF
TGTGCCAGCAGCTTAGGGGTCGGGGAGCTGTTTTTT
>TRBV5-4|TRBJ1-6|TRBD1|once
CASSLALGQGNSPLHF
TGTGCCAGCAGCTTGGCGTTGGGACAGGGTAATTCACCCCTCCACTTT
>TRBV5-5|TRBJ2-3|-|few
CASSLAGRNTDTQYF
TGTGCCAGCAGCTTAGCAGGCCGAAACACAGATACGCAGTATTTT
>TRBV30|TRBJ2-1|-|once
CAWRVWSSYNEQFF
TGTGCCTGGAGGGTGTGGAGCTCCTACAATGAGCAGTTCTTC
>TRBV11-2|TRBJ2-7|-|-
CASSLARYEQYF
TGTGCCAGCAGCTTAGCTCGGTACGAGCAGTACTTC
>TRBV6-5|TRBJ2-1|TRBD2|-
CASRPPGLAEQFF
TGTGCCAGCAGGCCGCCGGGACTAGCGGAGCAGTTCTTC
>TRBV4-1|TRBJ2-5|TRBD1|-
CASSQDPGQQRTQYF
TGCGCCAGCAGCCAAGATCCGGGACAGCAAAGGACCCAGTACTTC
>TRBV28|TRBJ2-1|-|-
CASSLVGSGYNEQFF
TGTGCCAGCAGTTTGGTCGGGAGTGGCTACAATGAGCAGTTCTTC
>TRBV9|TRBJ1-1|-|-
CASSVGGSPIEAFF
TGTGCCAGCAGCGTAGGAGGGAGTCCTATTGAAGCTTTCTTT
>TRBV5-1|TRBJ2-7|TRBD1|-
CASSPLEQGTYEQYF
TGCGCCAGCAGCCCACTGGAACAGGGGACCTACGAGCAGTACTTC
>TRBV3-1/TRBV3-2|TRBJ1-2|TRBD1|-
CASSSPQDRGYYYGYTF
TGTGCCAGCAGCTCACCCCAAGACAGGGGTTACTATTATGGCTACACCTTC
>TRBV20-1|TRBJ2-7|TRBD2|few
CSASGATSGVNEQYF
TGCAGTGCTAGTGGCGCGACTAGCGGGGTAAACGAGCAGTACTTC
>TRBV14|TRBJ2-7|-|-
CASSQTGPGEQYF
TGTGCCAGCAGCCAAACAGGTCCGGGTGAGCAGTACTTC
>TRBV3-1/TRBV3-2|TRBJ2-1|TRBD2|-
CASRGRGVEQFF
TGTGCCAGCAGGGGCCGGGGGGTTGAGCAGTTCTTC
>TRBV4-1|TRBJ2-7|TRBD1|-
CASSQEGDRGDEQYF
TGCGCCAGCAGCCAAGAGGGGGACAGGGGGGACGAGCAGTACTTC
>TRBV28|TRBJ2-4|TRBD1|-
CASKGTGYGSVEYF
TGTGCCAGCAAGGGGACAGGGTACGGGAGTGTGGAATACTTC
>TRBV6-5|TRBJ2-5|-|-
CASTIPSQRAQYF
TGTGCCAGCACCATTCCCTCCCAGCGGGCCCAGTACTTC
>TRBV9|TRBJ1-4|-|-
CASSTSTGWGEKLFF
TGTGCCAGCAGCACGTCCACAGGGTGGGGTGAAAAACTGTTTTTT
>TRBV2|TRBJ1-5|TRBD1|-
CASSLQGVSNQPQHF
TGTGCCAGCAGTCTACAGGGGGTGAGCAATCAACCCCAGCATTTT
>TRBV5-1|TRBJ2-5|-|few
CASSLGGGETQYF
TGCGCCAGCAGTCTCGGGGGTGGAGAGACCCAGTACTTC
>TRBV18|TRBJ1-1|TRBD1|few
CASSPGQRVNTEAFF
TGTGCCAGCTCACCGGGACAGAGAGTGAACACTGAAGCTTTCTTT
>TRBV12-5|TRBJ2-1|TRBD1|-
CASGGSGQRNNEQFF
TGTGCTAGTGGTGGATCGGGACAGCGAAACAATGAGCAGTTCTTC
>TRBV7-3|TRBJ2-2|-|-
CASSPWTATTGELFF
TGTGCCAGCAGCCCATGGACAGCCACCACCGGGGAGCTGTTTTTT
>TRBV6-5|TRBJ2-7|TRBD2|-
CASSYSGLAAYEQYF
TGTGCCAGCAGTTACTCGGGACTAGCGGCTTACGAGCAGTACTTC
>TRBV30|TRBJ2-7|TRBD2|few
CAWTPREGLVNEQYF
TGTGCCTGGACCCCTCGGGAGGGTCTTGTGAACGAGCAGTACTTC
>TRBV6-1|TRBJ1-2|TRBD1|-
CASSEGQAANYGYTF
TGTGCCAGCAGTGAGGGACAGGCAGCTAACTATGGCTACACCTTC
>TRBV18|TRBJ2-3|TRBD2|many
CASSPSGGREDTQYF
TGTGCCAGCTCACCATCGGGGGGACGTGAAGATACGCAGTATTTT
>TRBV7-8|TRBJ1-1|-|few
CASSLPRGGRGDTEAFF
TGTGCCAGCAGCCTCCCTAGAGGCGGGAGGGGCGACACTGAAGCTTTCTTT
>TRBV2|TRBJ1-1|TRBD1|-
CASSGQGSTEAFF
TGTGCCAGCAGTGGACAGGGGAGCACTGAAGCTTTCTTT
>TRBV24-1|TRBJ2-7|TRBD2|-
CATSDATSGYEQYF
TGTGCCACCAGTGATGCGACTAGCGGTTACGAGCAGTACTTC
>TRBV11-2|TRBJ2-3|-|few
CASSPYYGEDTQYF
TGTGCCAGCAGCCCTTACTACGGGGAAGATACGCAGTATTTT
>TRBV30|TRBJ1-1|TRBD1|-
CAWSHPGQGSTEAFF
TGTGCCTGGAGTCATCCGGGACAGGGGAGCACTGAAGCTTTCTTT